Presented here are 9 T cell receptor beta chains from one specimen sequenced in a study of T cell responses to AZD1222 COVID-19 vaccine. Only in-frame clones appear in the TCRdb table, and some are missing; sequencing was by immunoSEQ multiplex PCR. The table includes about 93,000 clones, roughly 85% detected once. The sequencing used peripheral blood, collected on day 0 of AZD1222 vaccination. These receptor sequences come from an adult in good health.

V is TRBV19 and J is TRBJ2-2, with 7 nucleotides matching TRBD1. Germline values: CDR1 LNHDA, CDR2 SQIVND (reference sequence). The V gene end was trimmed by 5 bases and the J gene end by 7 bases; junction bases not matched to a gene: 16. This CDR3 comprises 17 residues. CDR3 DNA: TGTGCCAGTAGTCGTATTTTAGGGGGCTGGCCCGGCGGGGAGCTGTTTTTT. Protein sequence: CASSRILGGWPGGELFF.

The chain has TRBV10-3 and TRBJ2-5; possibly TRBD1 for D (6 bases). Germline V gene lookup returns CDR1 ENHRY and CDR2 SYGVKD. V lost 4 bases, J lost 4 bases, and 10 bases lay in between. This CDR3 spans 13 amino acids. This chain's CDR3 is CAISARGTETQYF. In nucleotides, the CDR3 is TGTGCCATCAGTGCCAGGGGTACAGAGACCCAGTACTTC.

This clone showed up just a few times. The chain recombines TRBV3-1 (or the pseudogene TRBV3-2) with TRBJ1-1; tentative D call: TRBD1 (6 bases). Trimming shortened V by 3 bases and J by 1 base, and 9 bases separated the two germline ends. Per germline, CDR1 LGHDT and CDR2 YNNKEL (reference sequence). The CDR3 loop spans 14 amino acids. The CDR3 nucleotides are TGTGCCAGCAGCCAGATACAGGGGAACACTGAAGCTTTCTTT. As protein: CASSQIQGNTEAFF.

The chain joins TRBV5-8 to TRBJ1-1; 7 bases match TRBD1. Looked up from germline, CDR1 is SGHTS and CDR2 is YDEGEE. The CDR3 contains 16 residues. Germline trimming cut 0 bases from V and 4 bases from J; bases unmatched to any gene: 9. The CDR3 sequence: CASSLAAGGGLTEAFF. CDR3 nucleotides: TGTGCCAGCAGCTTGGCGGCGGGAGGGGGCCTCACTGAAGCTTTCTTT.

This chain connects TRBV5-8 to TRBJ1-2; 9 positions match TRBD1. The V gene's germline CDR1 is SGHTS and CDR2 YDEGEE. Trimming at V came to 4 bases and at J to 5 bases, leaving 9 bases not matched to a gene. This CDR3 comprises 15 residues. DNA of the CDR3: TGTGCCAGCAGCCGTAGACCGGGACAGGGATATGGCTACACCTTC. Protein: CASSRRPGQGYGYTF.

This chain joins TRBV5-1 and TRBJ1-1; perhaps TRBD1 as D (6 bases). CDR1 and CDR2 from the germline V gene are SGHRS and YFSETQ. The CDR3 length is 14 residues. Deletions cut 2 bases from V and 7 bases from J, with 15 bases between. CDR3 in DNA: TGCGCCAGCAGCTTACAGGGCGGGCAAGGTGAAGCTTTCTTT. Translated: CASSLQGGQGEAFF.

This clone showed up just once. The chain links TRBV2 to TRBJ2-1; possible D gene TRBD1, 6 bases. Trimming took off 1 base at V and 9 bases at J, with 16 bases between the two ends. The germline V gene has CDR1 SNHLY and CDR2 FYNNEI. This CDR3 region has 15 residues. The CDR3 DNA follows: TGTGCCAGCAGTGAAGACAGGGCATATGGCAGTGAGCAGTTCTTC. Amino acids: CASSEDRAYGSEQFF.

In its sample, this clone was seen once. The V call is TRBV6-4, the J call TRBJ2-7; 8 bases line up with TRBD2. CDR1 and CDR2 from the germline V gene are MRHNA and SNTAGT. The CDR3 length is 15 residues. Trimming took 0 bases from V and 2 from J; bases not matched to a gene: 3. CDR3 protein: CASSDSSGGPYEQYF. DNA of the CDR3: TGTGCCAGCAGTGACTCGTCGGGAGGGCCCTACGAGCAGTACTTC.

The CDR3 nucleotides read TGTGCCAGCAGCTCGTTCCAGAGTCTAGCCAAAAACATTCAGTACTTC. Its protein is CASSSFQSLAKNIQYF. The genes are TRBV7-8 and TRBJ2-4; D is unclear. Per germline, CDR1 SGHVS and CDR2 FQNEAQ. The CDR3 extends over 16 amino acids. V was trimmed by 4 bases and J by 0 bases, leaving 13 bases between them.